These 25 T cell receptor beta chains were sequenced from one sample in a study of neoadjuvant anti-PD-1 for oral cavity cancer. Produced via immunoSEQ multiplex PCR; TCRdb's table is partial and in-frame only. The sample shows tens of thousands of clones, 83% of them seen only once. The sequences come from PBMCs, collected before nivolumab (anti-PD-1) treatment. The receptors shown here come from a person between 40 and 85 years old with oral cavity squamous cell carcinoma.

The rearrangement uses TRBV27 and TRBJ1-2, with D maybe TRBD1 (5 bases). Trimming shortened V by 5 bases and J by 2 bases, and 15 bases separated the two germline ends. CDR3 length: 15 amino acids. The germline V gene encodes CDR1 MNHEY and CDR2 SMNVEV (reference sequence). The CDR3 sequence: CASSLTLPGNYGYTF. The CDR3 DNA sequence: TGTGCCAGCAGTCTAACTTTGCCAGGGAACTATGGCTACACCTTC.

The table lists this clone with a few counts. This rearrangement joins TRBV10-3 to TRBJ2-2; no clear D gene. V lost 5 bases and J lost 4, with 5 bases in between. The germline V gene encodes CDR1 ENHRY and CDR2 SYGVKD. The CDR3 has 12 residues. The CDR3 loop reads CAISYSTGELFF. The DNA for the CDR3 is TGTGCCATCAGTTACAGCACCGGGGAGCTGTTTTTT.

This clone was counted many times. This chain uses TRBV28 with TRBJ1-3; possible D gene TRBD1, 6 bases. The CDR3 consists of 11 residues. In germline, CDR1 is MDHEN, CDR2 SYDVKM. Trimming cost V 5 bases and J 7 bases, with 6 bases left between them. Here the CDR3 reads CASSTGNTIYF. The CDR3 bases are TGTGCCAGCAGTACAGGGAACACCATATATTTT.

The chain links TRBV19 to TRBJ1-5; tentatively, D is TRBD1 (5 bases). Germline loops: CDR1 LNHDA, CDR2 SQIVND (reference sequence). The CDR3 spans 15 residues. V was trimmed by 6 bases and J by 2 bases, leaving 14 bases between them. CDR3 sequence: CASRGHGSGNQPQHF. The CDR3 DNA follows: TGTGCCAGTAGAGGACACGGCAGCGGCAATCAGCCCCAGCATTTT.

CDR3 sequence (DNA): TGTGCCAGCAGTGTAGGGGACGGCTACACCTTC. This gives the protein CASSVGDGYTF. The V call is TRBV6-1, the J call TRBJ1-2, with D maybe TRBD1 (5 bases). The CDR3 sequence is 11 residues long. The germline V and J ends were trimmed by 4 bases and 8 bases, with 8 bases remaining between them. The V gene's germline CDR1 is MNHNS and CDR2 SASEGT.

The V gene is TRBV4-2, the J gene TRBJ2-1; the match to TRBD2 covers 9 bases. The trim removed 0 bases at V and 3 bases at J, leaving 6 bases unmatched. This CDR3 spans 17 amino acids. CDR1 is LGHNA, CDR2 YNFKEQ, per germline. CDR3 sequence reads: CASSQEVAGGLYNEQFF. The CDR3 coding sequence is TGTGCCAGCAGCCAAGAGGTTGCGGGAGGGCTCTACAATGAGCAGTTCTTC.

The V and J genes are TRBV7-6 and TRBJ1-6; D uncertain. V lost 1 base to trimming and J lost 0 bases, with 7 bases between them. The germline CDR1 and CDR2 sequences are SGHVS and FNYEAQ. The CDR3 runs 16 residues. CDR3 residues: CASSLEVGSYNSPLHF. CDR3 coding DNA: TGTGCCAGCAGCTTAGAGGTCGGCTCCTATAATTCACCCCTCCACTTT.

The rearrangement uses TRBV6-5 and TRBJ2-4, with a possible D match to TRBD2 (6 bases). The CDR3 sequence is 12 residues long. The ends were cut back, 8 bases at V and 1 base at J, with 6 bases in the middle. Germline CDR1 is MNHEY and CDR2 is SVGAGI. CDR3 DNA sequence: TGTGCCAGCGGGGGGGCCAAAAACATTCAGTACTTC. Translation gives CASGGAKNIQYF.

The chain employs TRBV2 and TRBJ1-2, with D possibly TRBD1 on 6 matching bases. Germline assignment: CDR1 SNHLY and CDR2 FYNNEI. Trimming stripped 9 bases from V and 8 bases from J, with 22 bases between. CDR3 length equals 14 residues. The CDR3 DNA is TGTGCCAGTCACCGGGACACAAAACCGGGCGGCTACACCTTC. Protein sequence: CASHRDTKPGGYTF.

The V gene is TRBV2, the J gene TRBJ1-1; weak D call: TRBD1 (6 bases). Germline loops: CDR1 SNHLY, CDR2 FYNNEI. The CDR3 is 17 amino acids. V gave up 0 bases and J gave up 1 base, with 15 bases separating them. The CDR3 sequence is CASSEALRGHANTEAFF. CDR3 bases: TGTGCCAGCAGTGAAGCGCTTCGGGGACACGCGAACACTGAAGCTTTCTTT.

This clone was counted only a few times. The genes are TRBV10-1 and TRBJ1-6; D gene ambiguous. The V end was cut by 2 bases, the J end by 6 bases, with 8 bases between. The CDR3 totals 14 residues. Germline V gene data show CDR1 as WNHNN and CDR2 as SYGVQD (reference sequence). Here the CDR3 DNA reads TGCGCCAGCAGTGAGGGGCTACCTAATTCACCCCTCCACTTT. Translation: CASSEGLPNSPLHF.

The chain couples TRBV9 to TRBJ1-3; D not resolved. Between the trimmed V and J ends, which lost 3 bases and 0 bases, there was a span of 7 bases. Germline assignment: CDR1 SGDLS and CDR2 YYNGEE. This CDR3 has 14 amino acids. CDR3 amino acids: CASSGFSSGNTIYF. Here the CDR3 DNA reads TGTGCCAGCAGCGGGTTCAGCTCTGGAAACACCATATATTTT.

The chain carries TRBV6-1 and TRBJ1-2; D is undetermined. This CDR3 spans 13 amino acids. Between the trimmed V and J ends, which lost 3 bases and 2 bases, there was a span of 7 bases. Germline values: CDR1 MNHNS, CDR2 SASEGT. The CDR3 sequence is CASSEAGNYGYTF. The DNA of the CDR3 is TGTGCCAGCAGTGAGGCAGGAAACTATGGCTACACCTTC.

This chain uses TRBV30 with TRBJ2-1; 7 nucleotides line up with TRBD2. Losses at the gene ends were 0 bases for V and 7 bases for J; bases not matched to a gene: 6. CDR1 and CDR2 from the germline V gene are GTSNPN and SVGIG (reference sequence). The CDR3 is made up of 14 amino acids. CDR3 loop: CAWSVGGRVNEQFF. The DNA for the CDR3 is TGTGCCTGGAGTGTGGGCGGGAGAGTAAATGAGCAGTTCTTC.

This rearrangement joins TRBV10-3 to TRBJ2-7; unclear D gene. This CDR3 comprises 11 residues. V lost 6 bases to trimming and J lost 3 bases, with 6 bases between them. CDR1 ENHRY and CDR2 SYGVKD come from the germline V gene. The CDR3 reads CAIRENYEQYF. CDR3 in DNA: TGTGCCATCAGGGAGAACTACGAGCAGTACTTC.

V usage is TRBV5-1 and J usage is TRBJ2-2; D possibly uses TRBD1 or TRBD2 (5 bases each). This CDR3 region has 17 residues. The ends were cut back, 1 base at V and 4 bases at J, with 17 bases in the middle. In germline, CDR1 is SGHRS, CDR2 YFSETQ. The DNA for the CDR3 is TGCGCCAGCAGCTTGCGACCCGGGACGGTCACCACCGGGGAGCTGTTTTTT. This codes for CASSLRPGTVTTGELFF.

In this sample, this clone turned up once. The gene calls are TRBV2 and TRBJ1-5, with TRBD1 identical over 8 bases. This CDR3 has 15 amino acids. Germline CDR1 SNHLY, CDR2 FYNNEI. V shed 6 bases, J shed 1 base, and the junction held 5 bases outside the gene matches. This CDR3 is CASRNRTGSNQPQHF. For the CDR3, the DNA is TGTGCCAGCAGAAACCGGACAGGGAGCAATCAGCCCCAGCATTTT. The variable domain in full, with the rest retrieved from reference TRBV2 and TRBJ1-5, is EPEVTQTPSHQVTQMGQEVILRCVPISNHLYFYWYRQILGQKVEFLVSFYNNEISEKSEIFDDQFSVERPDGSNFTLKIRSTKLEDSAMYFCASRNRTGSNQPQHFGDGTRLSIL.

This clone was seen a handful of times. V usage is TRBV7-8 and J usage is TRBJ1-5; maybe TRBD1 (5 bases). The CDR3 sequence is 16 residues long. Between the trimmed V and J ends, which lost 0 bases and 5 bases, there was a span of 14 bases. Germline V gene data show CDR1 as SGHVS and CDR2 as FQNEAQ. The CDR3 spells CASSLAPAGRDQPQHF. The CDR3 nucleotides are TGTGCCAGCAGCTTAGCGCCGGCAGGGAGAGATCAGCCCCAGCATTTT.

The chain carries TRBV2 and TRBJ1-2, with a weak D call TRBD1 (6 bases). The V and J ends lost 3 bases and 4 bases respectively, with 15 bases between them. Germline loops: CDR1 SNHLY, CDR2 FYNNEI. The CDR3 covers 15 residues. This CDR3 reads CASSDWTALFYGYTF. The CDR3 region has the DNA TGTGCCAGCAGTGACTGGACAGCTCTATTCTATGGCTACACCTTC.

This sequence joins TRBV7-3 and TRBJ2-2; D remains ambiguous. This CDR3 contains 13 residues. The germline V gene encodes CDR1 SGHTA and CDR2 FQGTGA. With 6 bases removed from V and 6 bases from J, the gap between germline ends came to 11 bases. The CDR3 region is CASRVDPAGELFF. The CDR3 DNA reads as TGTGCCAGCAGGGTAGACCCAGCCGGGGAGCTGTTTTTT.

This chain links TRBV7-9 with TRBJ1-1, with D unclear. Trimming shortened V by 4 bases and J by 7 bases, and 10 bases separated the two germline ends. The CDR3 has 12 amino acids. The germline V gene encodes CDR1 SEHNR and CDR2 FQNEAQ (reference sequence). The CDR3 loop reads CASSSGVIEAFF. The CDR3 region has the DNA TGTGCCAGCAGCTCCGGAGTGATTGAAGCTTTCTTT.

This clone was seen just once. CDR3 loop: CASRGVGYTF. CDR3 sequence (DNA): TGTGCCAGCAGGGGGGTCGGCTACACCTTC. The chain links TRBV27 to TRBJ1-2, with D perhaps TRBD1 (5 bases). This CDR3 region has 10 residues. Trimming pared 6 bases from V and 8 bases from J, leaving 7 bases between. Per the germline V gene, CDR1 is MNHEY and CDR2 is SMNVEV (reference sequence).

This chain connects TRBV7-9 to TRBJ2-1; either TRBD1 or TRBD2 may supply D (6 bases each). CDR1 is SEHNR and CDR2 is FQNEAQ in the germline V gene (reference sequence). The CDR3 totals 13 residues. Between the trimmed V and J ends, which lost 8 bases and 2 bases, there was a span of 10 bases. The CDR3 DNA sequence: TGTGCCAGCCGGGGGCCGACCTACAATGAGCAGTTCTTC. Translating it yields CASRGPTYNEQFF.

J is TRBJ2-6 and V is TRBV7-3; D remains unclear. V was cut by 4 bases and J by 0 bases, with 7 bases left in between. Germline V gives CDR1 SGHTA, CDR2 FQGTGA. This CDR3 has 15 residues. CDR3 loop: CASSWASSGANVLTF. The CDR3 DNA reads TGTGCCAGCAGCTGGGCTAGCTCTGGGGCCAACGTCCTGACTTTC.

V and J are TRBV6-6 and TRBJ1-1; no definite D call. This CDR3 has 12 residues. Germline loops: CDR1 MNHNY, CDR2 SVGAGI (reference sequence). V dropped 8 bases and J dropped 4 bases, with 11 bases sitting between them. The CDR3 sequence is CASEGLGTEAFF. The CDR3 DNA is TGTGCCAGCGAGGGATTGGGCACTGAAGCTTTCTTT.